This TCR beta chain was found in a study of cytomegalovirus exposure and HLA in healthy donors. The CDR3 contains 15 residues. Germline lookup yields CDR1 MNHEY and CDR2 SVGAGI. With 2 bases clipped from V and 5 bases from J, the junction kept 5 bases outside the gene matches. Comment on this clone: Its antigen is unknown.

Findings and limits, study-wide: Sequencing depth roughly uniform across donors was assumed in presence/absence analyses.

The study ran its PCR with 60 Vbeta and 13 Jbeta primers. Profiled with immunoSEQ multiplex PCR; TCRdb holds only in-frame clones, not every one. Its table lists roughly 120,000 clones. Sequences were obtained from PBMCs. This receptor was identified in a man between 18 and 29 years old in good health and CMV-seronegative. The chain employs TRBV6-5 and TRBJ1-5; 8 bases agree with TRBD1. CDR3 nucleotide sequence: TGTGCCAGCAGTTACCGGGCAGGGGGCGATCAGCCCCAGCATTTT. The encoded protein is CASSYRAGGDQPQHF.